This T cell receptor beta chain was retrieved from a study of post-analysis software for immune sequencing data. Study context: Disease courses included relapsing-remitting, secondary progressive and progressive-relapsing multiple sclerosis.

Study-wide results and caveats: In patients, TRBV5-6, TRBV5-1 and TRBV20-1 belonged to five or six TRBV segments found more frequently than in controls. Compared with controls, patients showed significantly lower normalized Chao1 diversity.

The CDR3 spans 14 residues. CDR1 and CDR2 from the germline V gene are MNHEY and SVGAGI. V was clipped by 8 bases and J by 0 bases, with 13 bases between them. Sequencing libraries made from TCR beta cDNA carried unique molecular identifiers. When about 0.85 to 11 million T cells were used, they gave hundreds of thousands of cDNA molecules. TCRdb passed the PCR reads through MiXCR, listing each CDR3 protein once. The sample contains fewer than 850,000 distinct CDR3 sequences, about 32% of which appear only once. This clonotype was seen more than once but under ten times. Its specificity is unknown. The sequenced sample consisted of blood. The receptor's source is a girl aged 5-17 years with multiple sclerosis. The chain employs TRBV6-5 and TRBJ2-5; no firm D call. CDR3: CASSLRRYQETQYF. The CDR3 DNA is TGTGCCAGCTCCCTACGCAGATACCAAGAGACCCAGTACTTC.